What follows describes a single TCR beta chain. Other DNA sequences from this sample encode an identical CDR3 as well. At a deep level, the assay was run. Replicate PCRs for unsorted PBMC used 300 ng DNA (about 30,000 T cell genomes). Authors' data handling: Junction-only sequences without quality scores came from ImmunoSEQ, so filtering differed. This table comes from immunoSEQ multiplex PCR, and its TCRdb copy is limited to in-frame clones, with some not included. That table furnishes V, J and clone size, whereas the DNA furnished D and trimming. The sample holds fewer than 550,000 clones; 60% to 80% are singletons and the top ten take about an eighth. The CDR3 sequence is 12 residues long. CDR1 SGDLS and CDR2 YYNGEE come from the germline V gene. Trimming cost V 0 bases and J 4 bases, with 3 bases left between them. This sample is drawn from a study of shared clonotypes between healthy human individuals.

The chain carries TRBV9 and TRBJ2-3, with D unresolved. Sequenced material: PBMCs. The sequence was collected from a woman in her thirties or forties in good health. Some clones in this sample may be carry-over from other donors' samples. The CDR3 is CASSVDADTQYF. The CDR3 region has the DNA TGTGCCAGCAGCGTAGACGCAGATACGCAGTATTTT.